Described below is a single TCR beta chain sequence and its context. Antigen specificity is unknown. The source of the sample is a study of shared clonotypes between healthy human individuals. Authors' data handling: ImmunoSEQ only sent back junction sequences with no quality scores, so filtering was done differently. Produced via immunoSEQ multiplex PCR; TCRdb's table is partial and in-frame only. The V and J calls and clone size come from that table; D and trimming were worked out from the DNA. Of approximately 2,000,000 clones in the sample, around 93% were seen once. Germline CDR1 is MDHEN and CDR2 is SYDVKM. Trimming cost V 5 bases and J 4 bases; bases outside gene matches: 8. The CDR3 is 15 residues long. Study conclusions and caveats: Generally, estimated richness proved larger in naive subsets than it did in memory subsets. A reduction in generation probabilities was seen for non-shared clonotypes relative to those shared by all four donors.

Source material: naive CD4+ T cells from PBMCs. Subset here: CD45RA+ positively selected. This chain connects TRBV28 to TRBJ2-5; 9 nucleotides agree with TRBD2. The clonotype originates from a man aged 18-30 years in good health. Some clones in this sample may be carry-over from other donors' samples. The CDR3 is CASSTSGTSLETQYF. CDR3 sequence (DNA): TGTGCCAGCAGTACCTCCGGGACTAGCCTAGAGACCCAGTACTTC.